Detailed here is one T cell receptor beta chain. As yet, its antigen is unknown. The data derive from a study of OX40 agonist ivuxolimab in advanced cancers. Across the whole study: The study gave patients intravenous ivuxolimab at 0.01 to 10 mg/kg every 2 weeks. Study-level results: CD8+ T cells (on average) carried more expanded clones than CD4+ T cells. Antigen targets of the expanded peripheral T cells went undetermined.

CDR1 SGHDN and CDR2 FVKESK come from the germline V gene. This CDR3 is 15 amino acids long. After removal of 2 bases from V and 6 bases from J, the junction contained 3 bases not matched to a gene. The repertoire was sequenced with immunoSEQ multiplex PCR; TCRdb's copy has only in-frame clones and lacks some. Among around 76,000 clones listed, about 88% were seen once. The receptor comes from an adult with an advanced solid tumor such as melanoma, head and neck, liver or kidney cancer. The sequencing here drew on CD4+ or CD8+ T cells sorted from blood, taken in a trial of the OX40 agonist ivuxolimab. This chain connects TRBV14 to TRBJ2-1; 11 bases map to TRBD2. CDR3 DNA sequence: TGTGCCAGCAGCCAACCCGGGACTAGCGGCAATGAGCAGTTCTTC. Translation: CASSQPGTSGNEQFF.